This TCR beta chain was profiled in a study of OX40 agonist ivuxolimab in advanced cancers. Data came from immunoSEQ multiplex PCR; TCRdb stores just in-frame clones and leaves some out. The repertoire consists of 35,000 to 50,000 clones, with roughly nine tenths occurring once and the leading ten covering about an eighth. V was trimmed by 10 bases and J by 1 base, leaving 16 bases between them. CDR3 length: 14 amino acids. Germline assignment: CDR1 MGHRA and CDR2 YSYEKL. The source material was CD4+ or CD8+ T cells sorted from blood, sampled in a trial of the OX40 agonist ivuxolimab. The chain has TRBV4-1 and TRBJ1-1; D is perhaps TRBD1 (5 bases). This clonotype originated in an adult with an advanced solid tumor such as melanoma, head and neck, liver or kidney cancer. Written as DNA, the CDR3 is TGCGCCACATGGGACGGGAGGTGGAACACTGAAGCTTTCTTT. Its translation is CATWDGRWNTEAFF.